The clone carrying this TCR beta chain has ten or more counts. Germline loops: CDR1 SGHTA, CDR2 FQGNSA. The CDR3 spans 16 residues. Germline trimming cut 4 bases from V and 9 bases from J; bases unmatched to any gene: 12. This entry is derived from a study of T cell repertoires in cytomegalovirus infection. TCRdb itself ran the reads through MiXCR, one entry per CDR3 protein. Among about 240,000 distinct CDR3 sequences listed, 12% were seen once. The sequencing input was PBMCs. The TCR comes from a human donor in good health (CMV status not recorded). Some clones in this sample may be carry-over from other donors' samples. V and J are TRBV7-2 and TRBJ2-1; 10 positions agree with TRBD2. CDR3 DNA sequence: TGTGCCAGCAGCTCCCAGCGGCTAGCGGGAGTGGGTGAGCAGTTCTTC. Translating gives CASSSQRLAGVGEQFF.